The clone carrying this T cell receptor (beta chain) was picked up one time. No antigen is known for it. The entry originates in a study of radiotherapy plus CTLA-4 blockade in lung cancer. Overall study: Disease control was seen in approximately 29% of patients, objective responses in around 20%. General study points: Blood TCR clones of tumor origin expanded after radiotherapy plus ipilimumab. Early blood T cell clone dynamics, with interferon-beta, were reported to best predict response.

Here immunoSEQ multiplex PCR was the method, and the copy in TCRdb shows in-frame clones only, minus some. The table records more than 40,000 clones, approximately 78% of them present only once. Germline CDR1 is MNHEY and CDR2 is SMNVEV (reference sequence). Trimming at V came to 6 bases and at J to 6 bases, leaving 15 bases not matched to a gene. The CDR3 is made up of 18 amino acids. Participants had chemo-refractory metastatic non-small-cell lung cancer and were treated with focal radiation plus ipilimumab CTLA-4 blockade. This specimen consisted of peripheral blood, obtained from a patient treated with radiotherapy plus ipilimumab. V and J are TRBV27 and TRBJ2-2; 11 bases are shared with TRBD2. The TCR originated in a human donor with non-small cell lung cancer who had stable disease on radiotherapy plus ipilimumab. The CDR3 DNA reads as TGTGCCAGCAGCCCCTTCGGGACTAGCGGAGTCGGAGCCGGGGAGCTGTTTTTT. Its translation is CASSPFGTSGVGAGELFF.